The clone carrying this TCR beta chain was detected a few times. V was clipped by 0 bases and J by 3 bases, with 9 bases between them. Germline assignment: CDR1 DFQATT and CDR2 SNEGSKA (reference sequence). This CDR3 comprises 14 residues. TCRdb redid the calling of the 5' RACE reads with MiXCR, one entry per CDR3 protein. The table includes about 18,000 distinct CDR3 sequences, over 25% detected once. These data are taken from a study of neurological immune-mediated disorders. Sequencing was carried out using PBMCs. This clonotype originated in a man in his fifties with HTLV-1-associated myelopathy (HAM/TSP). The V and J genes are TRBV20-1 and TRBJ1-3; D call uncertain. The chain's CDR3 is CSARETAGGNTIYF. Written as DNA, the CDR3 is TGCAGTGCTAGAGAAACAGCGGGTGGAAACACCATATATTTT.